This T cell receptor beta chain emerged from a study of CD8 T cell repertoires and HIV-1 epitope variants. Study at large: Tested: three Gag epitope families, Nef HW9 and YT9. An uncultured baseline aliquot held 1M T cells.

This CDR3 is 16 amino acids long. Germline-derived CDR1 and CDR2 are SGHRS and YFSETQ. The V and J ends lost 1 base and 5 bases respectively, with 18 bases between them. Survey-depth immunoSEQ sequencing covered TCR beta CDR3 regions. Assay used: immunoSEQ multiplex PCR; TCRdb lists only in-frame clones, some missing. Here the sample spans under 100,000 clones, roughly four fifths being singletons. Overall study findings and caveats: This assay reports beta chains of antigen-expanded cells, not T cell function.

As to this clone: Antigen specificity is unknown.

The specimen was uncultured baseline CD8+ T cells from peripheral blood mononuclear cells (PBMCs). This sequence was found in a male donor with HIV. V usage is TRBV5-1 and J usage is TRBJ1-1; D unclear. The CDR3 loop reads CASSLMISRSGTEAFF. Here the CDR3 DNA reads TGCGCCAGCAGCTTGATGATCAGCAGGTCGGGAACTGAAGCTTTCTTT.